This record covers a single T cell receptor beta chain. CDR1 and CDR2 from the germline V gene are MGHDK and SYGVNS. CDR3 length: 14 amino acids. V lost 3 bases and J lost 8, with 14 bases in between. As every portion of the isolated RNA was reverse transcribed, the sequencing read expressed TCRB transcripts. Method: immunoSEQ multiplex PCR; TCRdb's copy keeps in-frame clones and lacks some. There are 450,000 or so clones in the sample; 11% occur only once, and 0.035% to 0.05% lies in the top ten. This specimen belongs to a study of beta chain features in type 1 diabetes. The chain uses TRBV25-1 and TRBJ2-1; no clear D gene. The sequenced sample consisted of naive CD4+ T cells from blood. This receptor was obtained from a woman aged 18-29 years in good health. CDR3 DNA: TGTGCCAGCAGTGATCCCGACCGGCGGCATGAGCAGTTCTTC. This encodes CASSDPDRRHEQFF.